In this sample, the clone carrying this TCR beta chain turned up a few times. Its antigen is still unknown. This sample was taken from a study of T cell responses to AZD1222 COVID-19 vaccine. Sequencing used immunoSEQ multiplex PCR; TCRdb keeps in-frame clones, though not all of them. In the table there are 140,000 to 150,000 clones, roughly nine tenths of which are singletons. Study-wide findings and caveats: Distributed over spike, vaccine-associated CD4 TCRs predominated at 160-218 and 743-854. Donors in the cohort were predominantly white British and more often female, and clonal diversity was possibly underestimated. Seropositivity was recorded at baseline in only six AZD1222 recipients. Researchers took repertoire samples only after the peak T cell response had come.

Germline assignment: CDR1 WSHSY and CDR2 SAAADI. This CDR3 region has 12 residues. V dropped 8 bases and J dropped 3; count of bases not matched to a gene: 3. The material was peripheral blood, obtained on day 0 of AZD1222 vaccination. The source of this sequence is an adult in good health. The gene calls are TRBV10-2 and TRBJ2-7; 8 bases are shared with TRBD2. The CDR3 here is CASSLAGYEQYF. CDR3 sequence (DNA): TGCGCCAGCTCGCTAGCGGGCTACGAGCAGTACTTC.